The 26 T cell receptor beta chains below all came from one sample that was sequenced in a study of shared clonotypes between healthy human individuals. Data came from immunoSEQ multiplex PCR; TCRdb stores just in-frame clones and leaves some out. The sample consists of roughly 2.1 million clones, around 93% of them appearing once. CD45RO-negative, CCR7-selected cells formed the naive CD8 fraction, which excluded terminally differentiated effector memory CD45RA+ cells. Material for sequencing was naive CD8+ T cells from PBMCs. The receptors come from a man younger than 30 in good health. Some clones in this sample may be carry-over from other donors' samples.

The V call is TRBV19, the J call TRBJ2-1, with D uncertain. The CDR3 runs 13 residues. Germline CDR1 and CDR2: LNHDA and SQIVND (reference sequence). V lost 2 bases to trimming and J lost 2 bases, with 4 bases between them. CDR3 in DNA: TGTGCCAGTAGTATAAACGCCTACAATGAGCAGTTCTTC. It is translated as CASSINAYNEQFF.

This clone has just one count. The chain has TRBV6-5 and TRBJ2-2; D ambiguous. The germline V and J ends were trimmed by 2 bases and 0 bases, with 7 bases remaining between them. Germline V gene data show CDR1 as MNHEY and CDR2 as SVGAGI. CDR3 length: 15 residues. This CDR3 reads CASSYGNTNTGELFF. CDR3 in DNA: TGTGCCAGCAGTTACGGGAATACGAACACCGGGGAGCTGTTTTTT.

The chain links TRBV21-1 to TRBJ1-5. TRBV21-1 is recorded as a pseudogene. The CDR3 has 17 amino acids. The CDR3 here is CASSKPRGGLSNQPQHF. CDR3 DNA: TGTGCCAGCAGCAAGCCCCGGGGGGGTCTAAGCAATCAGCCCCAGCATTTT.

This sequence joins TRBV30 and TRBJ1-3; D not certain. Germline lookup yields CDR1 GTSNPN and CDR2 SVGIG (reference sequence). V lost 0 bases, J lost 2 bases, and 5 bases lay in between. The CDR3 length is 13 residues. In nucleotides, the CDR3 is TGTGCCTGGAGTGTGATGGCTGGAAACACCATATATTTT. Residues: CAWSVMAGNTIYF.

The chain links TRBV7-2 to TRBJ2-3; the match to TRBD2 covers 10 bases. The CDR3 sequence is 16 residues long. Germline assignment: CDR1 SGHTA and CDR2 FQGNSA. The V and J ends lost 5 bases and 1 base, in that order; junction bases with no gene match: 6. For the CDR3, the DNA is TGTGCCAGCAGCACCTGGACTAGCGGAGGCACAGATACGCAGTATTTT. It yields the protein CASSTWTSGGTDTQYF.

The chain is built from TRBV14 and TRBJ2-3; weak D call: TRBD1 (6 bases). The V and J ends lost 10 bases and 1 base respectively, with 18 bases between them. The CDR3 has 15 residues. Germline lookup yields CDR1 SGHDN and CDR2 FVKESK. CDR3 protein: CATHRAQTGTDTQYF. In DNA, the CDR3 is TGTGCCACCCACAGGGCTCAGACGGGCACAGATACGCAGTATTTT.

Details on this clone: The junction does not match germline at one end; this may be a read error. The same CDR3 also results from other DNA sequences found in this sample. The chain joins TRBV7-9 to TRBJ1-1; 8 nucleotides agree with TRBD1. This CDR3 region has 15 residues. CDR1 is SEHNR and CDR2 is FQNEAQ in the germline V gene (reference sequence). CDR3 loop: CASSPRGPMNTEAFF. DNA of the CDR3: TGTGCCAGCAGCCCCAGGGGGCCCATGAACACTGAAGCCTTCTTT.

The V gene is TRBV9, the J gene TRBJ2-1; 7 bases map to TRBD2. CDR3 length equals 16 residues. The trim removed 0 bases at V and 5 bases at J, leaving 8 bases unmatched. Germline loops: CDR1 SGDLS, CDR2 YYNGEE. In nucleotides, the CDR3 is TGTGCCAGCAGCGTAGGAGGGGCGGGAGTGGACAATGAGCAGTTCTTC. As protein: CASSVGGAGVDNEQFF. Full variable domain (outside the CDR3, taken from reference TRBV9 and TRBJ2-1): DSGVTQTPKHLITATGQRVTLRCSPRSGDLSVYWYQQSLDQGLQFLIQYYNGEERAKGNILERFSAQQFPDLHSELNLSSLELGDSALYFCASSVGGAGVDNEQFFGPGTRLTVL.

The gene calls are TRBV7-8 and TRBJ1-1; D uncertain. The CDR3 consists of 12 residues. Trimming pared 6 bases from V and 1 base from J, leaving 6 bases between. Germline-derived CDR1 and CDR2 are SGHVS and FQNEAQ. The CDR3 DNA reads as TGTGCCAGCAGGACGGGGAACACTGAAGCTTTCTTT. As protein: CASRTGNTEAFF.

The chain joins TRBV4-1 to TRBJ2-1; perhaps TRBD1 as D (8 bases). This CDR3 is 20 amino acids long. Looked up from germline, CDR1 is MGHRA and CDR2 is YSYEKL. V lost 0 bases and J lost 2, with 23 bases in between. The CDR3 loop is CASSQDRGATGEDAYNEQFF. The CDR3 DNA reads TGCGCCAGCAGCCAAGATCGGGGGGCGACAGGGGAGGACGCCTACAATGAGCAGTTCTTC.

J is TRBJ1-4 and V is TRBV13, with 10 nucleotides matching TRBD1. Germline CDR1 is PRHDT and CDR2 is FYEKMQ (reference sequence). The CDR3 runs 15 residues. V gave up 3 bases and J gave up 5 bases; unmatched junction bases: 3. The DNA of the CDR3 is TGTGCCAGCAGCTTGCGGACAGGGGGGAATGAAAAACTGTTTTTT. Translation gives CASSLRTGGNEKLFF.

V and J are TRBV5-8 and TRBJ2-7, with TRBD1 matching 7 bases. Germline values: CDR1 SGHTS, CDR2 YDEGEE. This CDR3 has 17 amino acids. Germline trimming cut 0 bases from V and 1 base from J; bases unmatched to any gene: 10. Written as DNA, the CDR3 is TGTGCCAGCAGCTTGGGTGGGCTGACAGGGTGGTCCTACGAGCAGTACTTC. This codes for CASSLGGLTGWSYEQYF.

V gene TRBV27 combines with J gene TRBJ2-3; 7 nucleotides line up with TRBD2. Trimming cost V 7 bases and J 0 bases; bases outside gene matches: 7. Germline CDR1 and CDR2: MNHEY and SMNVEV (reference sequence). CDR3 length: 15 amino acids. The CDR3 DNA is TGTGCCAGCACCTGGGGGGGACCTAGCACAGATACGCAGTATTTT. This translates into CASTWGGPSTDTQYF.

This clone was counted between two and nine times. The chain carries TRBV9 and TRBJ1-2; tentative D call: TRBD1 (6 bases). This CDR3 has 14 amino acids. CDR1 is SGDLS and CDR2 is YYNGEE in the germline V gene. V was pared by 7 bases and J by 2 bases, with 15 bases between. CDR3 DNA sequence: TGTGCCAGCGGGGGGCCCGCCAACAACTATGGCTACACCTTC. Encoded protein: CASGGPANNYGYTF.

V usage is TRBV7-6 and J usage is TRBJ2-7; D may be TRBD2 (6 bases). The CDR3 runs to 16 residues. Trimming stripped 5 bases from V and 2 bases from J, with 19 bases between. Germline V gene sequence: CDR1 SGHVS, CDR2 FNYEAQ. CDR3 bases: TGTGCCAGCAGCGGACGGTCAGGAGGGGCCCCCTACGAGCAGTACTTC. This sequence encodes CASSGRSGGAPYEQYF.

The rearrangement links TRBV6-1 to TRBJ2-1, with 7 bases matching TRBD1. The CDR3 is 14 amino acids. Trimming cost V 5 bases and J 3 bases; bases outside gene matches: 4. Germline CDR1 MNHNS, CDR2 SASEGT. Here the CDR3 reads CASSRTGDYNEQFF. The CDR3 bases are TGTGCCAGCAGTCGTACAGGGGACTACAATGAGCAGTTCTTC.

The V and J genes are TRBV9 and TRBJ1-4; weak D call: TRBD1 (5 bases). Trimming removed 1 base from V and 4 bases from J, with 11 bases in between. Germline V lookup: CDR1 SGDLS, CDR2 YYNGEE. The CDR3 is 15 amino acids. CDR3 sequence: CASSVTGVYNEKLFF. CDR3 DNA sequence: TGTGCCAGCAGCGTAACGGGGGTTTATAATGAAAAACTGTTTTTT.

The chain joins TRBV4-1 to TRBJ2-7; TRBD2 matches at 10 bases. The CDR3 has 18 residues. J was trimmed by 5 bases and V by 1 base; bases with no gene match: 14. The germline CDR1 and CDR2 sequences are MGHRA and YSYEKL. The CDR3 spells CASSQAYPPSGSVHEQYF. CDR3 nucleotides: TGCGCCAGCAGCCAAGCCTACCCACCTAGCGGGAGCGTGCACGAGCAGTACTTC.

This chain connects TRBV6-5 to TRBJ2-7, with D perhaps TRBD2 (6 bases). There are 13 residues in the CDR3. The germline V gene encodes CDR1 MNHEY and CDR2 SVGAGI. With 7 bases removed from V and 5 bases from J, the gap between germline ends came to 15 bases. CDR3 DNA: TGTGCCAGCACCGGGGGAACCTACGACGAGCAGTACTTC. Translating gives CASTGGTYDEQYF.

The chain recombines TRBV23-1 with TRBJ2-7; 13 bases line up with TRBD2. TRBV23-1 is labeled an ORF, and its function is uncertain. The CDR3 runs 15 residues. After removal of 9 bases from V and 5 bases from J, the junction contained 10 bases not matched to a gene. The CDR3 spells CARTRGLAGVHEQYF. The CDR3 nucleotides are TGCGCCAGGACGAGAGGACTAGCGGGAGTACACGAGCAGTACTTC.

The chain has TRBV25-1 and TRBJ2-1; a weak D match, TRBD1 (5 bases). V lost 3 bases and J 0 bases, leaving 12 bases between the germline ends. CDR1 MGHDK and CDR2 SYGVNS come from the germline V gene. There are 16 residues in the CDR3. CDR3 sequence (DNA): TGTGCCAGCAGTGACCCCAGGGTTAGCTCCTACAATGAGCAGTTCTTC. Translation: CASSDPRVSSYNEQFF.

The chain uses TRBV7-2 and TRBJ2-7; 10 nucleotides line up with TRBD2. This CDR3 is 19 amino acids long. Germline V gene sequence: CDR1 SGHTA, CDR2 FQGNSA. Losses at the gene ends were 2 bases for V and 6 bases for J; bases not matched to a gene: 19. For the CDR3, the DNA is TGTGCCAGCAGCTTAAACACGGGTCTTCTCAGCGGGAGGGCCCTCGAGCAGTACTTC. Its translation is CASSLNTGLLSGRALEQYF.

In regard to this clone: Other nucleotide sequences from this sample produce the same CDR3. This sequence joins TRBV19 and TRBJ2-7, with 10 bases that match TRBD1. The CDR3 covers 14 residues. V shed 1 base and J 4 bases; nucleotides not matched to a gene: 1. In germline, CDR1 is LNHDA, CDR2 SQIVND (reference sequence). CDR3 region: CASSIGDRGYEQYF. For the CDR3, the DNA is TGTGCCAGTAGTATAGGGGACAGGGGATACGAGCAGTACTTC.

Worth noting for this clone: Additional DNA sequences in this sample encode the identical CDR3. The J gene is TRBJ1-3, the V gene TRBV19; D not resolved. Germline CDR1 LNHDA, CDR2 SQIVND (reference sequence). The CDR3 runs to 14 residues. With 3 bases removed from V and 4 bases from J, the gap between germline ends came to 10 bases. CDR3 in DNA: TGTGCCAGTAGTATCCTTGGAGACGGAAACACCATATATTTT. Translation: CASSILGDGNTIYF.

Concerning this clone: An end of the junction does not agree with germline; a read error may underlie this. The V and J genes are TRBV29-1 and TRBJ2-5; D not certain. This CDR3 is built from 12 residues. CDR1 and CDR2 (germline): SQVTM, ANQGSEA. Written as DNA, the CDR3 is TGCAACGTTCTGGGGTTAGGAGAGACCCAGTACTTC. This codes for CNVLGLGETQYF. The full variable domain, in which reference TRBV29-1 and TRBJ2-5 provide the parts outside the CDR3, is SAVISQKPSRDICQRGTSLTIQCQVDSQVTMMFWYRQQPGQSLTLIATANQGSEATYESGFVIDKFPISRPNLTFSTLTVSNMSPEDSSIYLCNVLGLGETQYFGPGTRLLVL.

As DNA, the CDR3 is TGCAGCGTCCCCTCTAAGGCGGGAGGTGGGATCTATGGCTACACCTTC. This codes for CSVPSKAGGGIYGYTF. This chain joins TRBV29-1 and TRBJ1-2, with D unclear. Germline V CDR1 and CDR2: SQVTM, ANQGSEA. Trimming cost V 6 bases and J 4 bases, with 24 bases left between them. The CDR3 loop spans 16 amino acids.